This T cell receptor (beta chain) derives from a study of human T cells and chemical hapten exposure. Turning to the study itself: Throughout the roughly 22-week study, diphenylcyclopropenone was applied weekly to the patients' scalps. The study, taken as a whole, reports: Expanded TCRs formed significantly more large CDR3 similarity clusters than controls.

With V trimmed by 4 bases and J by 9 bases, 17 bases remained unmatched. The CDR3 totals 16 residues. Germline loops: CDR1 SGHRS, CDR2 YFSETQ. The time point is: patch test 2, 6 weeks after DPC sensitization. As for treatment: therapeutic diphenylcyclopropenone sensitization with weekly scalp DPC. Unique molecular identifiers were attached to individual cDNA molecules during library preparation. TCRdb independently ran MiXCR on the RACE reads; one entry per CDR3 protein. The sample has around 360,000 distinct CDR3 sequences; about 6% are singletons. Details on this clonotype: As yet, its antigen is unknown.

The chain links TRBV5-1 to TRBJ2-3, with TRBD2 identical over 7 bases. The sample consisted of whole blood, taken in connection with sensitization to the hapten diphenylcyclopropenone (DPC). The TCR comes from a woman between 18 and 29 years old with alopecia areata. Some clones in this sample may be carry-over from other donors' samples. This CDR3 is CASSPRLAQSPRTQYF. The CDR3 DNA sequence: TGCGCCAGCAGCCCACGACTAGCCCAGAGCCCAAGGACGCAGTATTTT.